This TCR beta chain emerged from a study of cytomegalovirus exposure and HLA in healthy donors listed by TCRdb under 2017. Broadly, across the study: An earlier analysis of 587 of the donors reported about 250 Gb of sequence data and around 110 million unique TCR beta sequences from approximately 180 million T cells. An early release that covered more than 550 HLA-typed donors contained 300 to 350 gigabases of sequencing data and around 80 million unique TCR sequences. Of the 398 genotyped donors, approximately 80% fell in the genetic ancestry cluster associated with self-reported Caucasian donors. The aim of the study was to test whether cataloging public T cell receptors could identify signatures of past pathogen exposure. The study used immunosequencing to profile the T cell repertoires of 666 subjects and linked those repertoires to cytomegalovirus serostatus. A separate validation cohort of approximately 130 different subjects was used in addition to the approximately 610-subject first cohort. High-throughput TCR immunosequencing, statistical association of individual TCRs with disease status, and machine learning were combined to predict cytomegalovirus infection status. A later analysis re-analyzed previously published TCR beta repertoires from several hundred donors and added high-resolution HLA genotyping to study TCR occurrence patterns. In the later analysis, no new phenotypic data were used to find candidate immune exposures; instead, reliance was placed on TCR beta sequences and their occurrence across donors. In an earlier analysis of roughly 600 of the donors, high-throughput TCR beta sequencing was used to judge whether each TCR beta V gene segment behaved as functional or pseudogenic. Donor age, sex, ethnicity and CMV serostatus were compiled alongside the repertoire data. In a later genetic analysis, genome-wide SNP genotypes for about 65% of the roughly 700 donors were used, and that subset was treated as a discovery cohort. Every repertoire in the discovery cohort had been generated on one and the same sequencing platform. HLA typing covered class I and class II loci at four-digit resolution. The number of typed donors differed by locus: roughly 629-640 for A, B, C, DRB1 and DQB1; 522 for DQA1; fewer than 610 for DPA1; and around 450 for DPB1. A few DR-DQ haplotypes were treated as single units for association and clustering because of strong linkage in the cohort. Among several hundred genotyped donors of the cohort, an average of around 250,000 unique TCR beta nucleotide sequences was sequenced per donor, of which 15% to 20% were non-productive.

At the junction V is shortened by 4 bases and J by 4 bases; bases outside the gene matches: 5. In the germline V gene (reference sequence), CDR1 corresponds to SGHNT and CDR2 to YYREEE. CDR3 length: 14 amino acids, cysteine to phenylalanine. Only the CDR3 DNA is retained, 42 bases long and in frame from the first base. The cohort comprised some 730 healthy bone marrow donors. Cohort members were all nominally healthy when sampled, although unrecorded immune exposures were likely present. The donor tested CMV seronegative, placing the donor among the 352 seronegative members of the cohort. Every donor gave a peripheral blood sample, and the peripheral blood mononuclear cells from that sample were used for TCR beta sequencing. The Qiagen DNeasy Blood Extraction Kit was used to extract genomic DNA from the blood cell samples. Overall results and qualifications from the work: A later analysis found that most CMV-associated TCR beta chains appeared HLA-restricted, with HLA associations seemingly driven largely by CMV exposure. Linkage disequilibrium might explain the correlated functional status among segregating V segments, but an unknown experimental factor could not be excluded. Because some donors lacked HLA typing at each locus, the association tests relied only on the typed subset. In a later genetic analysis, fewer N-insertions in productive TCRs were reported among donors in an Asian-associated ancestry cluster than the 666-donor mean. In a later analysis, the rate of TCR association differed among HLA loci, with DRB1 alleles having the most associated TCRs and HLA-C alleles having the fewest. Three of the identified cytomegalovirus-associated TCR beta chains were confirmed in vitro to be specific for cytomegalovirus antigens. When HLA alleles, especially DR and DQ, strongly co-occurred, TCR associations were difficult to assign to individual alleles. A later analysis associated 15,000 to 20,000 TCR beta sequences with specific HLA alleles at a false discovery rate of 0.05. Some IMGT-functional V segments, including TRBV6-2 and TRBV6-3, could not be told apart with the 87-base-pair reads, so those segments were excluded. Compared with equally common non-associated chains, HLA-associated TCR beta chains in a later analysis were more clonally expanded and had lower generation probabilities. A further reported finding was that TCR beta sequences accurately predicted the HLA-A and HLA-B alleles for most subjects in the first cohort. Presence/absence analyses assumed roughly uniform sequencing depth across donors, an assumption that may not hold. A later analysis reported that several top co-occurrence clusters appeared linked to parvovirus B19, influenza, CMV and Epstein-Barr virus. An earlier analysis of several hundred of the donors showed that most TCR beta V segments appeared in productive rearrangements either about 87% or about 30% of the time, which broadly matched IMGT annotations. A later genetic analysis associated a missense DCLRE1C variant with V-gene and J-gene trimming of TCR beta chains, and an independent cohort replicated the association. Cytomegalovirus status was reported to be diagnosed by the classifier with high specificity and sensitivity in both the original and validation cohorts. Seventeen rarely observed V segments, including chromosome 9 orphons, were excluded from the earlier analysis of 550 to 700 of the donors because counts were too low. Only TCR beta chains were sequenced in this cohort, and the absence of alpha or paired-chain data limited detectable features. For the cohort, immune exposure information was limited to CMV serostatus. In the study, approximately 160 TCR beta chains were listed as associated with cytomegalovirus. Most TCR sequences were seen in very few donors, while some public TCRs were found in many individuals. According to the authors, the approach could potentially be generalized to other disease states and immunological phenotypes. A cluster of highly shared sequence variants was judged likely to be a technical artifact of the sequencing pipeline.

Libraries were made using the immunoSEQ multiplex PCR assay. A mixture of 60 forward primers for TCR Vbeta segments and 13 reverse primers for TCR Jbeta segments was used in the multiplex PCR. A multiplex PCR assay on genomic DNA amplified the CDR3 region of rearranged TCR beta genes. Amplified TCR beta libraries were sequenced as 87-base-pair reads on the Illumina HiSeq System. On the authors' methods: A later analysis tallied 75 million to 95 million unique TCR beta chains across the 666 repertoires, and around 12 million of those chains were shared by two or more donors. A nearest-neighbor algorithm error-corrected the raw reads and collapsed the reads into unique sequences, merging closely related sequences to remove PCR and sequencing errors. To assign V, D and J gene segments, CDR3 sequences were aligned to IMGT reference sequences. Each retained sequence needed at least a six-nucleotide match to both a V gene segment and a J gene segment. Rearrangements were called productive when the CDR3 lacked stop codons and stayed in frame with V and J; all others were non-productive. CDR3 was defined by IMGT convention, running from the second conserved V-encoded cysteine to the conserved J-encoded phenylalanine. The earlier analysis of a few hundred of the donors excluded sequences that lacked an unambiguous match to a single V gene segment. In an earlier analysis of approximately 550 of the donors, V segments were called functional above 56.7% productive rearrangements and were called segregating when the between-donor standard deviation exceeded 5%. A statistical classification framework was built to diagnose cytomegalovirus status from the catalog of TCR beta chain sequences. V and J gene assignment, in a later analysis, came from comparing TCR nucleotide sequences with IMGT/GENE-DB human TR gene sequences. The TCRdist pipeline was used in a later analysis to assign CDR3 sequences and most-parsimonious VDJ recombination scenarios. A later analysis defined each TCR beta chain by its CDR3 amino acid sequence plus V-gene family, and excluded reads lacking a unique V-gene family. A later analysis removed roughly 590 highly shared, low-generation-probability nucleotide sequences to deal with suspected cross-contamination and a sequencing artifact. For each public chain, a later analysis derived a clonal expansion index from normalized ranks of inferred template counts within each repertoire. In a later analysis, generation probabilities were computed using a VDJ recombination model fitted to out-of-frame rearrangements, and the results were checked against IGoR. Hypergeometric tests were used in a later analysis to score TCR-TCR, TCR-HLA and TCR-CMV co-occurrence, with a repertoire-size bias correction applied to the TCR pairs. A later analysis estimated false discovery rates by permuting HLA or CMV assignments 20 times. A later analysis grouped co-occurring TCRs with DBSCAN, adding TCRdist sequence similarity when clustering within HLA-allele-positive subsets. Co-occurrence clustering excluded repertoires with fewer than 30,000 or more than 120,000 public chains, plus five with anomalous nucleotide sharing. Imported from immuneACCESS, the table was reduced by TCRdb to in-frame sequences with V and J called. These copies leave out some clones; in studies compared against another copy, an unresolved V gene accounts for under half, and the cause of the remainder is not known. The DNA was the basis for D and trimming; V, J and clone size are from that table. The sample table shows about 140,000 clones, and approximately 80% are seen once. Around 3.2% of the sample is held by the ten biggest clonotypes.

As regards this clone: Its binding antigen is unknown. Base qualities are not provided; no much larger clone lies one nucleotide away.

This sequence originates from a female donor in good health and CMV-seronegative. The V and J genes are TRBV5-4 and TRBJ1-2; TRBD1 fits 9 bases in the junction. Sequences were obtained from PBMCs. The CDR3 corresponds to CASSVPDRGYGYTF. The DNA is TGTGCCAGCAGCGTCCCGGACAGGGGCTATGGCTACACCTTC.